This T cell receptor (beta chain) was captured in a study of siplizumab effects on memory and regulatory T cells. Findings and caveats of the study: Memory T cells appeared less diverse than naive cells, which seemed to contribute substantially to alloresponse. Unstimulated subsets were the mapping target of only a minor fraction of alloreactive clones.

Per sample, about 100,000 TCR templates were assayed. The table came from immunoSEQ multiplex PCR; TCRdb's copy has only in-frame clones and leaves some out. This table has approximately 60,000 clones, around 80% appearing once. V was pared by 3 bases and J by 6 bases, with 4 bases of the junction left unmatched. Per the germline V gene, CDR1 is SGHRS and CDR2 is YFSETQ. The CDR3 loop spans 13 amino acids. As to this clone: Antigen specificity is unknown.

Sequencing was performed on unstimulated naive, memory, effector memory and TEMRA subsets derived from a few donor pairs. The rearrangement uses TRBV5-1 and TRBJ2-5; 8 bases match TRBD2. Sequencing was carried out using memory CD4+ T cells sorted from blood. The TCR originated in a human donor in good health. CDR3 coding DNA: TGCGCCAGCAGCTCGGGACTAGGGAAGACCCAGTACTTC. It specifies CASSSGLGKTQYF.